The present T cell receptor beta chain was sequenced within a study of Ad26.COV2.S vaccination and SARS-CoV-2 variants (dated by TCRdb to the early 2020s). Regarding the complete study: The specificity and breadth of SARS-CoV-2-reactive T cell receptors after Ad26.COV2.S vaccination were assessed by TCRbeta repertoire sequencing. The TCR-sequenced set comprised approximately 30 samples: around 20 Ad26.COV2.S vaccine recipients, 5 placebo recipients and 8 SARS-CoV-2 convalescent individuals.

The paper as a whole reports these results and caveats: Substantial breadth of spike-specific CD8+ and CD4+ T cell responses was reported after vaccination. Non-spike TCR breadth was comparable between vaccine and placebo recipients, consistent with the vaccine containing only spike. Spike-specific TCR breadth was higher in Ad26.COV2.S recipients than in placebo recipients (P = 0.0014). According to the authors, total T cell responses may have been underestimated by the TCR breadth and depth analyses.

The sample's time point label, in plain terms: individuals recovered from natural SARS-CoV-2 infection. Via the germline V gene, CDR1 is MNHEY and CDR2 SVGAGI. Its CDR3 holds 15 amino acids, cysteine through phenylalanine. This entry keeps only the CDR3 DNA: 45 bases, framed from base 1. V and J are truncated by 7 bases and 6 bases respectively, leaving an intervening sequence of 16 bases. The immunoSEQ Assay was used to sequence TCRbeta CDR3 regions. After extraction, genomic DNA underwent amplification by bias-controlled multiplex PCR, followed by high-throughput sequencing. Processing in the source paper ran as follows. To quantify the absolute abundance of each unique TCRbeta CDR3 region, sequences were collapsed and filtered. T cell fraction was estimated by normalization of TCRbeta template counts to usable DNA, with usable DNA being measured through amplification of reference genes present in all nucleated cells. Repertoire TCRs were annotated as SARS-CoV-2-specific by exact matching of V gene, CDR3 amino acid sequence and J gene to a known reactive TCR set. MIRA supplied the reference SARS-CoV-2 TCR set, which was filtered for enrichment in COVID-19-positive ImmuneCODE repertoires so that public or cross-reactive TCRs were removed. Using the MIRA antigens, annotated TCRs were further analysed by specific ORF or by position within an ORF. Breadth was defined as the number of annotated unique rearrangements divided by the total number of unique productive rearrangements, and depth was defined as the summed frequency of the annotated unique rearrangements. Group comparisons of TCR breadth used two-sided Wilcoxon rank-sum tests. This is the immuneACCESS table as TCRdb keeps it, with only in-frame sequences that have V and J called. A part of the clones is gone; compared with another copy, unresolved V genes explain less than half, and the rest is unexplained. Clone size and the V and J calls come from that table; the DNA yielded D and trimming. This sample comprises 300,000 to 400,000 clones, around 92% of them detected only once. The ten top clones hold under 5% of the sample.

As for this clone: Its antigen remains undetermined. There are no base qualities to consult, and no much larger clone falls within one base.

Material: peripheral blood, obtained after recovery from COVID-19. This sequence was found in a human donor who had recovered from COVID-19. The chain is encoded by TRBV6-5 joined to TRBJ1-6, and perhaps TRBD1 as D gene, on 6 matching bases. The sequenced DNA is TGTGCCAGCACCCTCGGGGGGCGAGGTAATTCACCCCTCCACTTT. Translated, it gives CASTLGGRGNSPLHF.